One and the same sample provided the 22 T cell receptor beta chains below, sequenced in a study of blood T cells in healthy people across ages. Using a J-beta primer mix together with a sample-barcoded 5' primer, a second PCR was run for roughly 6 to 11 cycles. Each CDR3 protein is one row after TCRdb ran MiXCR on the 5' RACE reads. The table records some 1.4 million distinct CDR3 sequences, 42% of them present only once. The sequencing input was blood. The origin of the receptors is a woman aged 18-29 years in good health.

This clonotype turned up a few times. The CDR3 loop is CSVEVQGLYEQYF. The CDR3 nucleotides are TGCAGCGTTGAAGTACAGGGCCTCTACGAGCAGTACTTC. This chain connects TRBV29-1 to TRBJ2-7; D possibly corresponds to TRBD1 (6 bases). Germline V CDR1 and CDR2: SQVTM, ANQGSEA. This CDR3 contains 13 residues. Trimming cost V 1 base and J 3 bases, with 10 bases left between them.

The chain is built from TRBV4-1 and TRBJ1-4; the D is unclear. Germline-derived CDR1 and CDR2 are MGHRA and YSYEKL. Trimming stripped 0 bases from V and 12 bases from J, with 8 bases between. The CDR3 is 12 residues long. CDR3 DNA: TGCGCCAGCAGCCAAGATCCGTTCCAACTGTTTTTT. Its protein is CASSQDPFQLFF.

The chain has TRBV4-2 and TRBJ2-5; 11 bases agree with TRBD2. This CDR3 region has 16 residues. V was clipped by 3 bases and J by 5 bases; unmatched bases: 8. Germline V gives CDR1 LGHNA, CDR2 YNFKEQ. The CDR3 sequence is CASSQDLAGGDETQYF. For the CDR3, the DNA is TGTGCCAGCAGCCAGGACCTAGCGGGAGGAGATGAGACCCAGTACTTC.

The chain links TRBV6-1 to TRBJ2-5; tentatively, D is TRBD1 (6 bases). The CDR3 is made up of 13 amino acids. V was cut by 10 bases and J by 1 base, with 13 bases left in between. Germline V gene data show CDR1 as MNHNS and CDR2 as SASEGT. CDR3 sequence reads: CANSGTLQETQYF. The CDR3, as DNA: TGTGCCAATTCCGGGACACTCCAAGAGACCCAGTACTTC.

The CDR3 loop is CASSQVVGQPNIQYF. CDR3 nucleotides: TGCGCCAGCAGCCAAGTAGTGGGACAACCGAACATTCAGTACTTC. The gene calls are TRBV4-1 and TRBJ2-7, with D possibly matching TRBD1 (6 bases). The DNA matches TRBJ2-4 better at its end, which makes the J call doubtful. The CDR3 covers 15 residues. Germline loops: CDR1 MGHRA, CDR2 YSYEKL.

This chain links TRBV25-1 with TRBJ2-1; D unclear. The CDR3 runs 13 residues. Germline CDR1 is MGHDK and CDR2 is SYGVNS. Trimming took off 1 base at V and 10 bases at J, with 11 bases between the two ends. CDR3 amino acids: CASSEWETREQFF. The CDR3 DNA sequence: TGTGCCAGCAGTGAATGGGAAACCCGGGAGCAGTTCTTC.

This rearrangement joins TRBV29-1 to TRBJ2-5; 8 bases align to TRBD1. The germline V gene encodes CDR1 SQVTM and CDR2 ANQGSEA. This CDR3 is 14 amino acids long. The junction had 11 bases not matched to a gene; V was cut back by 6 bases and J by 5 bases. The CDR3 loop reads CSVYGRGLMETQYF. In DNA, the CDR3 is TGCAGCGTCTACGGCAGGGGGCTTATGGAGACCCAGTACTTC.

This clonotype came up a few times. The chain employs TRBV9 and TRBJ2-3, with D maybe TRBD1 (5 bases). V lost 4 bases to trimming and J lost 4 bases, with 10 bases between them. Germline V gene data show CDR1 as SGDLS and CDR2 as YYNGEE. The CDR3 sequence is 13 residues long. CDR3 nucleotide sequence: TGTGCCAGCAGCCGAGAAGGGGCAGATACGCAGTATTTT. This sequence encodes CASSREGADTQYF.

CDR3 sequence reads: CSAGGQGTGELFF. CDR3 sequence (DNA): TGCAGTGCCGGGGGACAGGGAACCGGGGAGCTGTTTTTT. This chain joins TRBV20-1 and TRBJ2-2; 9 bases align to TRBD1. CDR1 and CDR2 from the germline V gene are DFQATT and SNEGSKA (reference sequence). The ends lost 6 bases at V and 5 bases at J; junction bases unmatched: 4. The CDR3 totals 13 residues.

This sequence joins TRBV7-8 and TRBJ2-5; D ambiguous. The germline V gene encodes CDR1 SGHVS and CDR2 FQNEAQ. The V gene lost 2 bases and the J gene lost 4 bases, with 11 bases spanning the gap. The length of the CDR3 is 14 residues. The CDR3, as DNA: TGTGCCAGCAGCTTAAGGGATCTTGGAGAGACCCAGTACTTC. Residues: CASSLRDLGETQYF.

This clonotype was recorded a few times. This rearrangement joins TRBV15 to TRBJ2-7, with 12 bases identical to TRBD2. CDR3 length equals 15 residues. The J segment lost 4 bases and the V segment lost 8 bases, leaving 9 bases of the junction unmatched. The V gene's germline CDR1 is LNHNV and CDR2 YYDKDF (reference sequence). The CDR3 DNA reads as TGTGCCACCGGCGGGCTAGCGGGAGGGCCTTACGAGCAGTACTTC. It is translated as CATGGLAGGPYEQYF.

The CDR3 here is CASSLRGGRKVEKLFF. The CDR3 DNA sequence: TGTGCCAGCAGCCTCAGAGGGGGGCGGAAGGTTGAAAAACTGTTTTTT. The chain employs TRBV6-6 and TRBJ1-4; maybe TRBD1 (6 bases). The germline V gene encodes CDR1 MNHNY and CDR2 SVGAGI (reference sequence). This CDR3 has 16 amino acids. V was trimmed by 6 bases and J by 7 bases, leaving 21 bases between them.

The chain has TRBV3-1 and TRBJ2-2; perhaps TRBD1 as D (5 bases). The CDR3 loop spans 14 amino acids. Germline V CDR1 and CDR2: LGHDT, YNNKEL (reference sequence). Between the trimmed V and J ends, which lost 7 bases and 1 base, there was a span of 10 bases. As DNA, the CDR3 is TGTGCCAGCACTCTAACAGGGAACACCGGGGAGCTGTTTTTT. Protein sequence: CASTLTGNTGELFF.

This clonotype was seen only a few times. The chain carries TRBV6-6 and TRBJ2-2, with a possible D match to TRBD1 (5 bases). Trimming stripped 6 bases from V and 4 bases from J, with 21 bases between. The CDR3 is 17 amino acids. Germline V lookup: CDR1 MNHNY, CDR2 SVGAGI (reference sequence). The CDR3 here is CASSRNIHDTGTGELFF. In DNA, the CDR3 is TGTGCCAGCAGCCGTAATATACACGACACAGGCACCGGGGAGCTGTTTTTT.

This clonotype was detected a few times. CDR3 sequence (DNA): TGTGCCAGCAGTGAAGGACAGGGAAGCCAAGAGACCCAGTACTTC. As protein: CASSEGQGSQETQYF. The chain carries TRBV2 and TRBJ2-5, with 7 nucleotides matching TRBD1. Trimming cost V 1 base and J 1 base; bases outside gene matches: 3. This CDR3 is built from 15 residues. Germline V gives CDR1 SNHLY, CDR2 FYNNEI.

J is TRBJ2-7 and V is TRBV6-1; D might be TRBD1 (5 bases). Trimming cost V 6 bases and J 3 bases, with 12 bases left between them. The CDR3 is 13 amino acids. Germline values: CDR1 MNHNS, CDR2 SASEGT. The CDR3 loop is CASRKTGDYEQYF. In nucleotides, the CDR3 is TGTGCCAGCAGGAAAACAGGAGACTACGAGCAGTACTTC.

This chain connects TRBV7-2 to TRBJ2-7; TRBD2 agrees at 13 bases. The CDR3 has 16 residues. V was clipped by 6 bases and J by 0 bases; unmatched bases: 5. Germline CDR1 is SGHTA and CDR2 is FQGNSA. The CDR3, as DNA: TGTGCCAGCAGTTCCGGGACTAGCGGGAACTCCTACGAGCAGTACTTC. This gives the protein CASSSGTSGNSYEQYF. The whole variable domain, remainder taken from reference TRBV7-2 and TRBJ2-7, is GAGVSQSPSNKVTEKGKDVELRCDPISGHTALYWYRQSLGQGLEFLIYFQGNSAPDKSGLPSDRFSAERTGGSVSTLTIQRTQQEDSAVYLCASSSGTSGNSYEQYFGPGTRLTVT.

The sample holds one count of this clonotype. This chain links TRBV6-5 with TRBJ2-4; 10 bases agree with TRBD2. The J call may be wrong; the DNA end is better matched by TRBJ2-7. CDR1 is MNHEY, CDR2 SVGAGI, per germline. The CDR3 length is 15 residues. The CDR3 reads CASTSSGRGSYEQYF. In nucleotides, the CDR3 is TGTGCCAGCACCTCCAGCGGGAGGGGCTCCTACGAGCAGTACTTC.

This clonotype showed up many times. The CDR3 region is CASKMTGTNEKLFF. CDR3 DNA: TGTGCCAGCAAAATGACAGGGACAAATGAAAAACTGTTTTTT. The chain is built from TRBV12-3 or TRBV12-4 and TRBJ1-4, with 7 bases matching TRBD1. This CDR3 spans 14 amino acids. Trimming took 7 bases from V and 5 from J; bases not matched to a gene: 7.

The chain combines TRBV20-1 with TRBJ1-2, with D hard to call. Trimming took 6 bases from V and 7 from J, leaving 12 bases between them. The length of the CDR3 is 11 residues. Looked up from germline, CDR1 is DFQATT and CDR2 is SNEGSKA (reference sequence). The CDR3, as DNA: TGCAGTGCGCCAGGTTTGGGTGGCTACACCTTC. Encoded protein: CSAPGLGGYTF.

V and J are TRBV3-1 and TRBJ2-7, with 10 nucleotides matching TRBD1. CDR1 and CDR2 (germline): LGHDT, YNNKEL (reference sequence). V trimming: 4 bases; J trimming: 6 bases; junction bases outside the gene matches: 12. CDR3 length: 16 residues. In DNA, the CDR3 is TGTGCCAGCAGCCTCCTTCCGGGACAGGGGTTCGGCGAGCAGTACTTC. Translated: CASSLLPGQGFGEQYF.

The J gene is TRBJ2-5, the V gene TRBV6-2 or TRBV6-3, with unresolved D. This CDR3 is built from 12 residues. Germline V CDR1 and CDR2: MNHEY, SVGEGT. V dropped 4 bases and J dropped 11 bases, with 14 bases sitting between them. The CDR3: CASSSPAIEQYF. The CDR3 DNA is TGTGCCAGCAGTTCCCCTGCGATAGAGCAGTACTTC.